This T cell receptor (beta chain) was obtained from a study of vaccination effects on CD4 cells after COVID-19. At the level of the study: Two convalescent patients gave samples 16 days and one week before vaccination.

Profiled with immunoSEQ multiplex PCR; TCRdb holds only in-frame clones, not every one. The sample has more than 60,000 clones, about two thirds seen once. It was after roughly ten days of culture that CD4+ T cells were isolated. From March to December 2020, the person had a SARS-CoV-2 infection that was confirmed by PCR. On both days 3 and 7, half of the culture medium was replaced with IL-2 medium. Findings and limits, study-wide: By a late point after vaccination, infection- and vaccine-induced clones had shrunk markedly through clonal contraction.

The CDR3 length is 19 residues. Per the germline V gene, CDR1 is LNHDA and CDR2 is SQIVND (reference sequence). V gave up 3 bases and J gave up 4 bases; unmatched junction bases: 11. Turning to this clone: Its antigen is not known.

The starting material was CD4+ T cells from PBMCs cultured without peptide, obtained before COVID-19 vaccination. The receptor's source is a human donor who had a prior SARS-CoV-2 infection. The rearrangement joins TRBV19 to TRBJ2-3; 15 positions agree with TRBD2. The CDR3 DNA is TGTGCCAGTAGTATCTCCCGGACTAGCGGGGGGGCCCGGGCAGATACGCAGTATTTT. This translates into CASSISRTSGGARADTQYF. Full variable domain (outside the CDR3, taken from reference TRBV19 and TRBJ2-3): DGGITQSPKYLFRKEGQNVTLSCEQNLNHDAMYWYRQDPGQGLRLIYYSQIVNDFQKGDIAEGYSVSREKKESFPLTVTSAQKNPTAFYLCASSISRTSGGARADTQYFGPGTRLTVL.